A single sample gave rise to the 17 T cell receptor beta chains below, sequenced in a study of molecular identifiers for immune sequencing clone quantification. TCRdb fed the PCR reads into MiXCR, producing one record per CDR3 protein. This sample yields tens of thousands of distinct CDR3 sequences, of which 17% are seen a single time; approximately 1.5% belongs to the top ten. The source material was naive CD8+ T cells from blood, with Jurkat cell RNA spiked in. Subset indicated: FACS-sorted CD8+CD4-CCR7+CD45RA+ naive T cells. All receptors derive from a human donor in good health. Some libraries in this study had Jurkat cell RNA spiked in.

A note on this clonotype: Since the CDR3 does not end with the conserved phenylalanine or tryptophan, this likely comes from a read error. V and J are TRBV20-1 and TRBJ1-2; D unclear. This CDR3 is 11 amino acids long. V shed 0 bases and J shed 8 bases, with 7 bases lying between them. The germline gives CDR1 DFQATT, CDR2 SNEGSKA (reference sequence). The CDR3 here is CSARDDSGYTL. CDR3 nucleotides: TGCAGTGCTAGAGACGATAGCGGCTACACCCTC.

The chain combines TRBV27 with TRBJ2-1; 7 bases are shared with TRBD2. The CDR3 loop spans 15 amino acids. CDR1 and CDR2 from the germline V gene are MNHEY and SMNVEV (reference sequence). J gave up 6 bases and V 4 bases, and 9 bases lay outside the gene matches. CDR3 bases: TGTGCCAGCAGTTCCGCTCCGGGAGGCGTCAATGAGCAGTTCTTC. Translating gives CASSSAPGGVNEQFF.

This clonotype was detected a few times. A clone one base away is much larger, so this may be a read error. V is TRBV6-5 and J is TRBJ1-1; no clear D. CDR1 is MNHEY and CDR2 is SVGAGI in the germline V gene. The CDR3 consists of 13 residues. This chain's CDR3 is CARSYSQTTEAFF. DNA for the CDR3: TGTGCCCGCAGTTACTCGCAGACCACTGAAGCTTTCTTT.

For this clonotype: One junction end does not reproduce the germline sequence, and a read error may be involved. The chain links TRBV7-9 to TRBJ2-7, with TRBD2 identical over 11 bases. Germline V gives CDR1 SEHNR, CDR2 FQNEAQ (reference sequence). This CDR3 contains 17 residues. The DNA for the CDR3 is TGTGCCAGCAGCTTAGGGGGGGCTACTAGCGGGAGATACGAGCGGTACTTC. Its protein product is CASSLGGATSGRYERYF. Based on the CDR3 plus reference TRBV7-9 and TRBJ2-7, the full variable domain is DTGVSQNPRHKITKRGQNVTFRCDPISEHNRLYWYRQTLGQGPEFLTYFQNEAQLEKSRLLSDRFSAERPKGSFSTLEIQRTEQGDSAMYLCASSLGGATSGRYERYFGPGTRLTVT.

This chain uses TRBV6-1 with TRBJ2-7; D unresolved. V was pared by 1 base and J by 3 bases, with 7 bases between. The CDR3 sequence is 13 residues long. Germline values: CDR1 MNHNS, CDR2 SASEGT. Here the CDR3 reads CASSEVLGYEQYF. Here the CDR3 DNA reads TGTGCCAGCAGTGAAGTCTTAGGCTACGAGCAGTACTTC.

This clonotype was seen ten or more times. The gene calls are TRBV10-2 and TRBJ2-3; D remains ambiguous. V was pared by 0 bases and J by 4 bases, with 11 bases between. Germline V CDR1 and CDR2: WSHSY, SAAADI. This CDR3 has 15 amino acids. CDR3 protein: CASSESWTYPDTQYF. The DNA for the CDR3 is TGCGCCAGCAGTGAGTCGTGGACCTACCCAGATACGCAGTATTTT.

This clonotype has at least ten counts. The rearrangement joins TRBV12-3 or TRBV12-4 to TRBJ1-4, with TRBD1 identical over 7 bases. V lost 4 bases to trimming and J lost 6 bases; unmatched junction nucleotides: 8. The CDR3 is made up of 15 amino acids. CDR3 loop: CASSSGTVGYEKLFF. The DNA of the CDR3 is TGTGCCAGCAGTTCCGGGACAGTAGGCTATGAAAAACTGTTTTTT.

This clonotype has more than one count but fewer than ten. This rearrangement joins TRBV9 to TRBJ1-1; D not certain. CDR1 is SGDLS, CDR2 YYNGEE, per germline. Between the trimmed V and J ends, which lost 4 bases and 7 bases, there was a span of 14 bases. The CDR3 covers 13 residues. CDR3 sequence reads: CASSPALGLEAFF. CDR3 coding DNA: TGTGCCAGCAGCCCCGCGTTAGGGCTTGAAGCTTTCTTT.

This clonotype was picked up many times. V is TRBV20-1 and J is TRBJ2-3, with TRBD2 identical over 10 bases. V was clipped by 0 bases and J by 4 bases; unmatched bases: 10. The germline V gene encodes CDR1 DFQATT and CDR2 SNEGSKA (reference sequence). CDR3 size: 17 residues. The CDR3 loop is CSARDASGRAGADTQYF. The CDR3 DNA is TGCAGTGCTAGAGACGCCAGCGGGAGGGCCGGGGCAGATACGCAGTATTTT.

This clonotype was detected ten times or more. The chain uses TRBV2 and TRBJ2-7; D might be TRBD2 (5 bases). With 1 base removed from V and 3 bases from J, the gap between germline ends came to 10 bases. The CDR3 runs to 14 residues. Germline-derived CDR1 and CDR2 are SNHLY and FYNNEI. CDR3 coding DNA: TGTGCCAGCAGTGAAGTCAAGAGCGGCTACGAGCAGTACTTC. The encoded protein is CASSEVKSGYEQYF.

This clonotype has ten or more counts. This rearrangement joins TRBV29-1 to TRBJ2-1, with D uncertain. With 0 bases removed from V and 9 bases from J, the gap between germline ends came to 9 bases. Germline V gives CDR1 SQVTM, CDR2 ANQGSEA. The CDR3 consists of 12 residues. The CDR3: CSVEDLVGEQFF. The CDR3 region has the DNA TGCAGCGTTGAAGATTTGGTCGGTGAGCAGTTCTTC.

This clonotype was recorded at least ten times. The CDR3 bases are TGCAGCGTTGAAAAGCCCGGGATGCGTATGATGGAGGGCTACACCTTC. Translating it yields CSVEKPGMRMMEGYTF. The chain has TRBV29-1 and TRBJ1-2, with D uncertain. There are 16 residues in the CDR3. V gave up 2 bases and J gave up 8 bases, with 24 bases separating them. Germline V gene lookup returns CDR1 SQVTM and CDR2 ANQGSEA.

In its sample, this clonotype was seen many times. The chain couples TRBV10-3 to TRBJ2-7; tentatively, D is TRBD2 (6 bases). The germline CDR1 and CDR2 sequences are ENHRY and SYGVKD. This CDR3 has 15 amino acids. With 1 base removed from V and 3 bases from J, the gap between germline ends came to 13 bases. Written as DNA, the CDR3 is TGTGCCATCAGTGAGTGGGGGGACCCTAGCTACGAGCAGTACTTC. Protein sequence: CAISEWGDPSYEQYF.

The table lists this clonotype with many counts. V gene TRBV18 combines with J gene TRBJ2-5; D tentatively fits TRBD1 or TRBD2 (5 bases each). The CDR3 spans 15 residues. Trimming removed 2 bases at V and 2 bases at J, with 12 bases between. The germline V gene encodes CDR1 KGHSH and CDR2 LQKENI. The CDR3 bases are TGTGCCAGCTCACCAGGGACGGGGACGCAAGAGACCCAGTACTTC. Its protein product is CASSPGTGTQETQYF.

This clonotype was found once. A much larger clone sits a single nucleotide away, making a read error possible. Given the absence of the conserved phenylalanine or tryptophan at the CDR3 end, a read error is likely. This sequence joins TRBV7-2 and TRBJ2-5; D assignment may be TRBD1 or TRBD2 (5 bases each). The germline CDR1 and CDR2 sequences are SGHTA and FQGNSA. The CDR3 extends over 13 amino acids. V was clipped by 2 bases and J by 2 bases, with 6 bases between them. The CDR3 coding sequence is TGTGCCAGCAGCTTATGGGGGCAAGAGACCCAGTACTCC. Encoded protein: CASSLWGQETQYS.

This clonotype was counted ten times or more. CDR3 amino acids: CASDRVGVTEAFF. DNA of the CDR3: TGTGCCAGCGACAGGGTCGGCGTCACTGAAGCTTTCTTT. The chain links TRBV19 to TRBJ1-1; 7 bases line up with TRBD1. The CDR3 contains 13 residues. Looked up from germline, CDR1 is LNHDA and CDR2 is SQIVND (reference sequence). J lost 4 bases, V lost 9 bases, and 8 bases had no gene match.

This chain joins TRBV5-1 and TRBJ2-7; tentatively, D is TRBD2 (6 bases). Trimming shortened V by 5 bases and J by 5 bases, and 11 bases separated the two germline ends. Germline assignment: CDR1 SGHRS and CDR2 YFSETQ. The CDR3 runs 12 residues. CDR3 sequence reads: CASRLERDEQYF. DNA for the CDR3: TGCGCCAGCAGACTCGAGCGGGACGAGCAGTACTTC. Looking up the rest from reference TRBV5-1 and TRBJ2-7 gives the full variable domain: KAGVTQTPRYLIKTRGQQVTLSCSPISGHRSVSWYQQTPGQGLQFLFEYFSETQRNKGNFPGRFSGRQFSNSRSEMNVSTLELGDSALYLCASRLERDEQYFGPGTRLTVT.